The entry below describes one TCR beta chain. Its matching antigen is unknown. The data derive from a study of a mutant IDH1 vaccine in newly diagnosed glioma. Overall study: In weeks 1, 3, 5, 7, 11, 15, 19 and 23, patients were vaccinated. Vaccine administration was initiated 4-6 weeks following radiotherapy alone, or with temozolomide cycles.

The protocol was immunoSEQ multiplex PCR, while the TCRdb copy is restricted to in-frame clones and leaves out a portion. Of roughly 62,000 clones listed, 70% to 90% are singletons. Time point: week 11, during vaccination. Vaccination used 300 ug of mutant IDH1 20-mer peptide per dose, with topical imiquimod. Diagnosis in the donors showed new WHO grade 3 or 4 astrocytomas that were IDH1-mutant and ATRX-lost. V lost 4 bases to trimming and J lost 0 bases; unmatched junction nucleotides: 12. Per germline, CDR1 SGHKS and CDR2 YYEKEE (reference sequence). The CDR3 sequence is 18 residues long. The origin of this receptor is a man in his forties with glioma. The chain has TRBV5-5 and TRBJ2-7; 11 bases fit TRBD1. The specimen was PBMCs, collected from a glioma patient whose treatment included an IDH1 peptide vaccine. The CDR3 nucleotides read TGTGCCAGCAGCCCAGGGACAGGGGGTCTATTCTACTCCTACGAGCAGTACTTC. Translating gives CASSPGTGGLFYSYEQYF.